This T cell receptor (beta chain) emerged from a study of control samples from healthy donors and cancer patients. The assay was immunoSEQ multiplex PCR, and TCRdb's table has in-frame clones only and misses some. The table shows 130,000 or so clones, with over 75% occurring only once. V was pared by 6 bases and J by 5 bases, with 9 bases of the junction left unmatched. Germline loops: CDR1 KGHSH, CDR2 LQKENI. This CDR3 is built from 14 residues. Sequenced material: blood. The rearrangement joins TRBV18 to TRBJ1-1; 7 bases align to TRBD1. The receptor's source is a man in his fifties or sixties in good health. CDR3 DNA sequence: TGTGCCAGCTCCCCCAGGGGGGACAGAACTGAAGCTTTCTTT. It is translated as CASSPRGDRTEAFF.